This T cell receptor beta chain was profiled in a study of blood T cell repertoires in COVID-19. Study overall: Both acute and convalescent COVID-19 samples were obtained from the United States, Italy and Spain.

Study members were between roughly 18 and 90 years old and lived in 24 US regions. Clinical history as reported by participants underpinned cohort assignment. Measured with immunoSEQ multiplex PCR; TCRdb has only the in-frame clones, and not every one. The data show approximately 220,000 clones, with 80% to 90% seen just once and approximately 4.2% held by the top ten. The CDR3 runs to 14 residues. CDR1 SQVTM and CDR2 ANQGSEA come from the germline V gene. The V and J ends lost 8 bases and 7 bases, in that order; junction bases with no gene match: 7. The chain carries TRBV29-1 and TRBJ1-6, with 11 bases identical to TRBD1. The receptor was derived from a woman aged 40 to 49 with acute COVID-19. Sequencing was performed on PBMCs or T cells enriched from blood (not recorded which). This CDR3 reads CSIRTGGGNSPLHF. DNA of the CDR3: TGCAGCATACGGACAGGGGGCGGGAATTCACCCCTCCACTTT.